The T cell receptor (beta chain) under discussion was sequenced for a study of shared T cell receptors in the human thymus. Method: immunoSEQ multiplex PCR; TCRdb's copy keeps in-frame clones and lacks some. The repertoire holds 630,000 or so clones, with around 87% as singletons. Germline CDR1 MNHNY, CDR2 SVGAGI (reference sequence). V shed 0 bases and J shed 5 bases, with 5 bases lying between them. CDR3 length: 13 amino acids. For this clone: The same CDR3 also results from other DNA sequences found in this sample.

This sample was also put to use in a study of human thymus T cells. From that second work: Healthy Finnish infants having corrective surgery for congenital heart defects served as donors. Surgeons resected thymus tissue during corrective heart surgery. Gene usage for V and J segments appeared biased in thymic and blood repertoires.

The chain uses TRBV6-6 and TRBJ1-5; D gene ambiguous. Specimen: thymocytes. This TCR derives from a boy younger than two with a congenital heart defect. The CDR3 coding sequence is TGTGCCAGCAGTTACTCACGGGATCAGCCCCAGCATTTT. This encodes CASSYSRDQPQHF.